The 20 T cell receptor beta chains below were found in one sample sequenced in a study of blood T cell repertoires in COVID-19. TCRdb's copy holds only in-frame clones and misses some; the assay was immunoSEQ multiplex PCR. The sample has tens of thousands of clones; approximately 89% are singletons. Material for sequencing was peripheral blood. Receptor source: a woman over 75 with acute or convalescent COVID-19.

The V call is TRBV7-6, the J call TRBJ2-1; D remains ambiguous. Germline V gene lookup returns CDR1 SGHVS and CDR2 FNYEAQ. The CDR3 covers 16 residues. The germline V and J ends were trimmed by 1 base and 0 bases, with 10 bases remaining between them. CDR3 amino acids: CASSLGSPSSYNEQFF. The CDR3 DNA reads as TGTGCCAGCAGCTTAGGGTCCCCGAGCTCCTACAATGAGCAGTTCTTC. The full variable domain, its missing parts supplied by reference TRBV7-6 and TRBJ2-1, is GAGVSQSPRYKVTKRGQDVALRCDPISGHVSLYWYRQALGQGPEFLTYFNYEAQQDKSGLPNDRFSAERPEGSISTLTIQRTEQRDSAMYRCASSLGSPSSYNEQFFGPGTRLTVL.

V usage is TRBV5-4 and J usage is TRBJ2-4, with TRBD1 as a possible D gene (6 bases). The CDR3 totals 14 residues. The germline V gene encodes CDR1 SGHNT and CDR2 YYREEE (reference sequence). Trimming removed 3 bases at V and 5 bases at J, with 12 bases between. This chain's CDR3 is CASSSQGIENIQYF. CDR3 bases: TGTGCCAGCAGCTCACAGGGAATCGAAAACATTCAGTACTTC.

The CDR3 loop is CATSLAPLLEQNIQYF. CDR3 coding DNA: TGTGCCACATCATTGGCCCCTCTGCTAGAGCAAAACATTCAGTACTTC. V gene TRBV5-4 combines with J gene TRBJ2-4, with D unclear. Between the trimmed V and J ends, which lost 9 bases and 5 bases, there was a span of 24 bases. Germline CDR1 is SGHNT and CDR2 is YYREEE (reference sequence). This CDR3 is built from 16 residues.

This sequence joins TRBV10-2 and TRBJ1-3; TRBD1 is a possible D gene (5 bases). V was shortened by 8 bases and J by 8 bases, with 19 bases between the two germline ends. This CDR3 is built from 14 residues. CDR1 and CDR2 (germline): WSHSY, SAAADI. The CDR3 sequence: CASGLGLAADTIYF. The CDR3 DNA is TGCGCCAGCGGATTGGGACTGGCGGCGGACACCATATATTTT.

The genes are TRBV18 and TRBJ2-2; D is ambiguous. The CDR3 has 13 residues. V was clipped by 2 bases and J by 5 bases, with 6 bases between them. Germline V gene sequence: CDR1 KGHSH, CDR2 LQKENI. The CDR3 protein is CASSPEATGELFF. The CDR3 bases are TGTGCCAGCTCACCAGAAGCGACCGGGGAGCTGTTTTTT.

The chain uses TRBV4-1 and TRBJ2-2; possibly TRBD2 for D (6 bases). The length of the CDR3 is 17 residues. V was trimmed by 1 base and J by 8 bases, leaving 20 bases between them. Germline loops: CDR1 MGHRA, CDR2 YSYEKL. CDR3 amino acids: CASSQGESGVILGELFF. The CDR3 nucleotides are TGCGCCAGCAGCCAAGGGGAGTCGGGAGTCATACTGGGGGAGCTGTTTTTT.

The chain has TRBV3-1 (or the pseudogene TRBV3-2) and TRBJ2-1, with 9 bases aligning to TRBD2. Germline CDR1 LGHDT, CDR2 YNNKEL (reference sequence). The junction had 6 bases not matched to a gene; V was cut back by 1 base and J by 2 bases. CDR3 length: 17 amino acids. The CDR3, as DNA: TGTGCCAGCAGCCAAGTTTGGTCTAGCGGGGCCTACAATGAGCAGTTCTTC. Translated, it gives CASSQVWSSGAYNEQFF.

The CDR3 loop is CASRTQGSDYGYTF. DNA of the CDR3: TGTGCCAGTAGGACACAGGGTTCCGACTATGGCTACACCTTC. The chain uses TRBV19 and TRBJ1-2, with a weak D call TRBD1 (6 bases). V dropped 6 bases and J dropped 3 bases, with 14 bases sitting between them. CDR3 length: 14 residues. The germline CDR1 and CDR2 sequences are LNHDA and SQIVND (reference sequence).

This sequence joins TRBV12-5 and TRBJ2-3; TRBD1 matches 9 bases. Per germline, CDR1 LGHNT and CDR2 FRNRAP. The junction had 5 bases not matched to a gene; V was cut back by 7 bases and J by 3 bases. The CDR3 is 14 amino acids. CDR3 amino acids: CASALDRGTDTQYF. CDR3 nucleotide sequence: TGTGCTAGTGCCCTGGACAGGGGTACAGATACGCAGTATTTT.

The gene calls are TRBV19 and TRBJ2-3; TRBD2 agrees at 12 bases. V trimming: 5 bases; J trimming: 4 bases; junction bases outside the gene matches: 4. CDR1 and CDR2 from the germline V gene are LNHDA and SQIVND (reference sequence). The CDR3 spans 15 residues. The CDR3 here is CASSGLAGGSDTQYF. The CDR3 bases are TGTGCCAGTAGTGGGCTAGCGGGGGGGTCAGATACGCAGTATTTT.

V is TRBV19 and J is TRBJ2-2; a possible D gene is TRBD1 (6 bases). The germline CDR1 and CDR2 sequences are LNHDA and SQIVND (reference sequence). Between the trimmed V and J ends, which lost 6 bases and 2 bases, there was a span of 10 bases. The CDR3 loop spans 14 amino acids. CDR3 sequence (DNA): TGTGCCAGTAGGGACAGCATAAACACCGGGGAGCTGTTTTTT. As protein: CASRDSINTGELFF. The entire variable domain, with the rest obtained from reference TRBV19 and TRBJ2-2, is as follows: DGGITQSPKYLFRKEGQNVTLSCEQNLNHDAMYWYRQDPGQGLRLIYYSQIVNDFQKGDIAEGYSVSREKKESFPLTVTSAQKNPTAFYLCASRDSINTGELFFGEGSRLTVL.

This chain uses TRBV7-9 with TRBJ1-1; 7 nucleotides match TRBD1. V trimming: 1 base; J trimming: 7 bases; junction bases outside the gene matches: 6. Germline V gives CDR1 SEHNR, CDR2 FQNEAQ (reference sequence). This CDR3 has 14 amino acids. The CDR3 DNA sequence: TGTGCCAGCAGCTTAGGATCACAGGGGCGTGAAGCTTTCTTT. Translated: CASSLGSQGREAFF.

This rearrangement joins TRBV29-1 to TRBJ2-1; D is possibly TRBD2 (6 bases). Looked up from germline, CDR1 is SQVTM and CDR2 is ANQGSEA. The CDR3 loop spans 12 amino acids. V gave up 3 bases and J gave up 8 bases, with 11 bases separating them. CDR3 in DNA: TGCAGCGTTGATCGTCCGGGGGATGAGCAGTTCTTC. Protein: CSVDRPGDEQFF.

The genes are TRBV5-1 and TRBJ2-7; 7 bases line up with TRBD2. The CDR3 length is 15 residues. V shed 3 bases, J shed 2 bases, and the junction held 8 bases outside the gene matches. Germline CDR1 is SGHRS and CDR2 is YFSETQ. Written as DNA, the CDR3 is TGCGCCAGCAGCTCAGCCGGGAGGATCCCCTACGAGCAGTACTTC. Its protein product is CASSSAGRIPYEQYF.

V and J are TRBV5-1 and TRBJ1-1; D is uncertain. Germline CDR1 is SGHRS and CDR2 is YFSETQ. Trimming pared 3 bases from V and 3 bases from J, leaving 9 bases between. The CDR3 spans 13 residues. CDR3 loop: CASSSQEDTEAFF. The DNA for the CDR3 is TGCGCCAGCAGCTCCCAAGAGGACACTGAAGCTTTCTTT.

CDR3 loop: CASSDSDYGYTF. The CDR3 coding sequence is TGTGCCAGCAGTGACTCCGACTATGGCTACACCTTC. This rearrangement joins TRBV2 to TRBJ1-2; no clear D gene. Trimming took 3 bases from V and 3 from J, leaving 5 bases between them. The CDR3 runs 12 residues. Per germline, CDR1 SNHLY and CDR2 FYNNEI.

The V and J genes are TRBV7-9 and TRBJ1-5; D is unresolved. The CDR3 extends over 13 amino acids. Trimming pared 1 base from V and 7 bases from J, leaving 8 bases between. CDR1 and CDR2 from the germline V gene are SEHNR and FQNEAQ (reference sequence). CDR3: CASSLGTDQPQHF. The CDR3 DNA reads as TGTGCCAGCAGCTTAGGGACTGACCAGCCCCAGCATTTT.

The genes are TRBV3-1 (or the pseudogene TRBV3-2) and TRBJ2-1; 7 bases are shared with TRBD1. CDR1 and CDR2 from the germline V gene are LGHDT and YNNKEL (reference sequence). CDR3 length: 17 residues. The V segment lost 3 bases and the J segment 3 bases; nucleotides outside the gene matches: 11. The CDR3 here is CASSHTGTVFLYNEQFF. In DNA form, the CDR3 reads TGTGCCAGCAGCCATACCGGGACAGTTTTCCTCTACAATGAGCAGTTCTTC.

The chain uses TRBV18 and TRBJ2-5; maybe TRBD1 (5 bases). This CDR3 contains 13 residues. Per the germline V gene, CDR1 is KGHSH and CDR2 is LQKENI. The germline V and J ends were trimmed by 0 bases and 5 bases, with 7 bases remaining between them. The CDR3 reads CASSPPSGETQYF. The CDR3 DNA is TGTGCCAGCTCACCACCCTCAGGGGAGACCCAGTACTTC.

This sequence joins TRBV3-1 (or the pseudogene TRBV3-2) and TRBJ2-5; D gene ambiguous. The germline V and J ends were trimmed by 6 bases and 5 bases, with 4 bases remaining between them. Germline CDR1 and CDR2: LGHDT and YNNKEL (reference sequence). The length of the CDR3 is 10 residues. The CDR3 spells CASRQETQYF. CDR3 sequence (DNA): TGTGCCAGCAGACAGGAGACCCAGTACTTC.